Below, one TCR beta chain is given with its context. As yet, its antigen is unknown. The data belong to a study of T-cell memory formation after mild COVID-19. Findings of the study overall: Nothing showed for sure that second-wave clones peaking on day 37 were SARS-CoV-2 specific. Researchers report contracting CD4+ clones mostly in CM and EM, with CD8+ clones in EMRA.

TCRalpha and TCRbeta libraries used 5'RACE with constant-segment primers and UMIs. One entry per CDR3 protein results from TCRdb running MiXCR on the 5' RACE reads. The data show hundreds of thousands of distinct CDR3 sequences, roughly 21% seen once. The CDR3 spans 17 residues. Trimming took off 1 base at V and 0 bases at J, with 14 bases between the two ends. From germline, CDR1 is SGHRS and CDR2 YFSETQ. This TCR derives from an adult woman who had mild COVID-19 (a few samples of this study predate the infection). Cell type and time point are not known. V usage is TRBV5-1 and J usage is TRBJ2-4; D gene uncertain. Source material: PBMCs or a T cell subset sorted from them (not recorded which). This CDR3 reads CASSLSTDPLAKNIQYF. In DNA, the CDR3 is TGCGCCAGCAGCTTGTCGACGGACCCCTTAGCCAAAAACATTCAGTACTTC. The full variable domain, completed using reference TRBV5-1 and TRBJ2-4, is KAGVTQTPRYLIKTRGQQVTLSCSPISGHRSVSWYQQTPGQGLQFLFEYFSETQRNKGNFPGRFSGRQFSNSRSEMNVSTLELGDSALYLCASSLSTDPLAKNIQYFGAGTRLSVL.